This T cell receptor (beta chain) was found in a study of PD-1 blockade in classical Hodgkin lymphoma. There was relapse after autologous stem cell transplantation in every patient, and there was variation in brentuximab vedotin exposure. Assay used: immunoSEQ multiplex PCR; TCRdb lists only in-frame clones, some missing. The data hold around 41,000 clones, with approximately 79% observed a single time. A word on this clone: As yet, its antigen is unknown.

Study results and limitations: Reported baseline diversity: healthy donors highest, relapsed/refractory patients lowest. A significant rise in TCR diversity was seen by C4D1 for CD4+ cells but not for CD8+ cells.

The germline V and J ends were trimmed by 7 bases and 1 base, with 7 bases remaining between them. The CDR3 loop spans 12 amino acids. Germline CDR1 reads MNHNS; CDR2 reads SASEGT. This specimen consisted of peripheral blood mononuclear cells (PBMCs), obtained before the second cycle of nivolumab. The clonotype comes from a human donor with classical Hodgkin lymphoma. J is TRBJ1-2 and V is TRBV6-1; D is undetermined. CDR3 DNA: TGTGCCAGCAAAAGAGTTAACTATGGCTACACCTTC. It codes for CASKRVNYGYTF.